Here is one T cell receptor (beta chain) with its context. No antigen is known for it. The V gene lost 6 bases and the J gene lost 15 bases, with 42 bases spanning the gap. This CDR3 has 20 amino acids. These data come from a study of T cell repertoires in cytomegalovirus infection. Study at large: Through public TCR beta signatures, both CMV infection and matching HLA type were indicated.

TCRdb re-called the reads through MiXCR, storing one row per CDR3 protein. The data contain about 7,500 distinct CDR3 sequences, 45% to 60% of them singletons. Study-wide findings and caveats: The ex vivo response was dominated by HLA-C-restricted CMV-specific TCR beta clonotypes. Frequencies of public TCR beta families were cumulated, and this identified carriers of CMV plus the relevant HLA.

Sequences were obtained from PBMCs, sequenced either directly or after in vitro stimulation (not recorded which). This chain links TRBV12-3 or TRBV12-4 with TRBJ2-1; the D is unclear. The TCR was taken from a human donor in good health (CMV status not recorded). Some clones in this sample may be carry-over from other donors' samples. The CDR3 loop reads CASSSLSLLGVERSYNETFF. DNA of the CDR3: TGTGCCAGCAGCTCCCTAAGCCTCCTTGGGGTAGAAAGGTCCTACAATGAGACGTTCTTC.